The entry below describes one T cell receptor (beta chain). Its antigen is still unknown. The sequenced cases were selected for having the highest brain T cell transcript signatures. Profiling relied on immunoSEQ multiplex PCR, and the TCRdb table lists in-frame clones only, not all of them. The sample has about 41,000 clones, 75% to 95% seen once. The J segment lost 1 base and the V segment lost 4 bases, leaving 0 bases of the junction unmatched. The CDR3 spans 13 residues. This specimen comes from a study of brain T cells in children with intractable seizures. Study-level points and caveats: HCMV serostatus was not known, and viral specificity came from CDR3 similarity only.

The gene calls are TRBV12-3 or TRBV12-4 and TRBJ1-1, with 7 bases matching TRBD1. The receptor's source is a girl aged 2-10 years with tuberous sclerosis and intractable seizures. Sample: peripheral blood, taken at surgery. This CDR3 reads CASSWDRNTEAFF. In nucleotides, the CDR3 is TGTGCCAGCAGTTGGGACAGGAACACTGAAGCTTTCTTT.